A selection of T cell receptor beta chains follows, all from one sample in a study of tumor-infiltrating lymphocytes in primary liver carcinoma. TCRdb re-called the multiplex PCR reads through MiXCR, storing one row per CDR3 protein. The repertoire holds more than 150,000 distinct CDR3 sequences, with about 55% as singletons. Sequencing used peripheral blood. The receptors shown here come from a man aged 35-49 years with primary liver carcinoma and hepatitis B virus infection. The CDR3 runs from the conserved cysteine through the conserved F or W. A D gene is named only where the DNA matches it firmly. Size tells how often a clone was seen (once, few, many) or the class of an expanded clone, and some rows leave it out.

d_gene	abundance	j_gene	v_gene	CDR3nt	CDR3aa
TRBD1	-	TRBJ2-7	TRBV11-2	TGTGCCAGCAGCTTTGCACAGGGGGTTGACGAGCAGTACTTC	CASSFAQGVDEQYF
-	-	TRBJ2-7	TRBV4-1	TGCGCCAGAAGCCAAGAAGCGCCGGGACAAGGATTCTACGAGCAGTACTTC	CARSQEAPGQGFYEQYF
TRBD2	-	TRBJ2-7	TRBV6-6	TGTGCCAGCAGTTACTCGTCTAGCGGAGACTCCTACGAGCAGTACTTC	CASSYSSSGDSYEQYF
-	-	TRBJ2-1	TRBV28	TGTGCCAGCAGTTCGGGAAATGAGCTGTTCTTC	CASSSGNELFF
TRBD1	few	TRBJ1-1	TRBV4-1	TGCGCCAGCAGCCGAGGACAGGGGCCAAACACTGAAGCTTTCTTT	CASSRGQGPNTEAFF
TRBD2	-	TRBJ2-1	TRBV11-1	TGTGCCAGTGGGACTATCGGTTCCAATGAGCAGTTCTTC	CASGTIGSNEQFF
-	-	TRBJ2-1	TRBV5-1	TGCGCCAGCAGCTTGCAGGGCTCGCCTCCATACAATGAGCAGTTCTTC	CASSLQGSPPYNEQFF
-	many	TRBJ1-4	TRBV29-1	TGCAGCGTTTCCTTCGCGGCTAATGAAAAACTGTTTTTT	CSVSFAANEKLFF
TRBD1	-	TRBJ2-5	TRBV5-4	TGTGCCAGCAGCACAGGGGGTAGCGACCAAGAGACCCAGTACTTC	CASSTGGSDQETQYF
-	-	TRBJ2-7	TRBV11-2	TGTGCCAGCACCCTTGGAGGTGCGTACGAGCGGTACTTC	CASTLGGAYERYF
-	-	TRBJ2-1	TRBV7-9	TGTGCCAGCATCTTATCGGACTATGGCTACAATGAGCAGTTCTTC	CASILSDYGYNEQFF